The 3 T cell receptor beta chains presented below share a single source sample, sequenced in a study of CD4 T cells in relation to SARS-CoV-2 and coronaviruses. The unexposed donors gave CD4+ T cells in about 2011-2018, prior to COVID-19. Profiling relied on immunoSEQ multiplex PCR, and the TCRdb table lists in-frame clones only, not all of them. This sample has around 56,000 clones, with just over 85% found just once. Sequencing was done on a sample of memory CD4+ T cells from PBMCs. These receptor sequences come from a human donor in good health.

The rearrangement uses TRBV16 and TRBJ2-7; 9 bases line up with TRBD1. This CDR3 spans 14 amino acids. From germline, CDR1 is KGHSY and CDR2 FQNENV. V trimming: 6 bases; J trimming: 6 bases; junction bases outside the gene matches: 9. The CDR3 nucleotides read TGTGCCAGCAGTCAGGGGAACAGGGGGCGCGAGCAGTACTTC. Its protein is CASSQGNRGREQYF. The full variable domain, with the rest looked up from reference TRBV16 and TRBJ2-7, is GEEVAQTPKHLVRGEGQKAKLYCAPIKGHSYVFWYQQVLKNEFKFLISFQNENVFDETGMPKERFSAKCLPNSPCSLEIQATKLEDSAVYFCASSQGNRGREQYFGPGTRLTVT.

The rearrangement uses TRBV7-9 and TRBJ2-4, with D perhaps matching TRBD1 or TRBD2 (5 bases each). The length of the CDR3 is 13 residues. The germline V gene has CDR1 SEHNR and CDR2 FQNEAQ (reference sequence). The V and J ends lost 5 bases and 7 bases respectively, with 12 bases between them. CDR3 coding DNA: TGTGCCAGCAGCCTCCAGGGACCCAACATTCAGTACTTC. Translated, it gives CASSLQGPNIQYF.

On this clone itself: Within the sample, other DNA sequences also encode this same CDR3. The V call is TRBV5-1, the J call TRBJ1-4; 10 nucleotides agree with TRBD1. CDR1 and CDR2 from the germline V gene are SGHRS and YFSETQ. Unmatched junction bases numbered 12, after V lost 5 bases and J lost 8 bases. This CDR3 contains 16 residues. In DNA form, the CDR3 reads TGCGCCAGCAGTTGGGGGCCCGGGACAGGGGCCGAAAAACTGTTTTTT. This translates into CASSWGPGTGAEKLFF. Based on the CDR3 plus reference TRBV5-1 and TRBJ1-4, the full variable domain is KAGVTQTPRYLIKTRGQQVTLSCSPISGHRSVSWYQQTPGQGLQFLFEYFSETQRNKGNFPGRFSGRQFSNSRSEMNVSTLELGDSALYLCASSWGPGTGAEKLFFGSGTQLSVL.